This T cell receptor beta chain is from a study of T cells in Graves' hyperthyroidism and ophthalmopathy. Findings and caveats of the study: Clonotypes that were expanded in thyroid above 0.001 mostly appeared in blood too. Patients with ophthalmopathy were separated from those with stable hyperthyroidism by a 13 V-J model.

The study enrolled patients aged 18 to 65 with newly diagnosed hyperthyroidism of under 2 months' duration. Fresh peripheral blood, 10 ml, yielded the PBMCs. Using RNA transcripts as the source, TCR beta CDR3 regions were amplified. RT-PCR in the first round (using the HTBI primer set) targeted the TCR CDR3. One entry per CDR3 protein, called by TCRdb with MiXCR from the multiplex PCR reads. The sample lists more than 300,000 distinct CDR3 sequences, roughly 17% occurring once. This clonotype was observed at least ten times. Its antigen is as yet unknown. The germline V gene encodes CDR1 LGHDT and CDR2 YNNKEL (reference sequence). This CDR3 has 15 amino acids. V lost 4 bases and J lost 0; bases outside the gene matches: 5.

The origin of this receptor is a woman aged 25-40 years with Graves' hyperthyroidism that later progressed to Graves' ophthalmopathy. The sequenced sample consisted of blood. This chain joins TRBV3-1 and TRBJ1-1; 7 bases are shared with TRBD1. The CDR3 DNA reads TGTGCCAGCAGCCGGACAGGCCGGATGAACACTGAAGCTTTCTTT. Protein product: CASSRTGRMNTEAFF.